The clone carrying this T cell receptor beta chain was seen at least ten times. The antigen is not known. The sample is drawn from a study of T cells in Graves' hyperthyroidism and ophthalmopathy. Thyroid ultrasound and orbital computed tomography, with clinical symptoms and serum thyroxine and TRAb, informed diagnoses. TCR beta CDR3 regions were amplified from RNA. An initial round of RT-PCR targeting the TCR CDR3 relied on the HTBI primer set. TCRdb itself ran the multiplex PCR reads through MiXCR, one entry per CDR3 protein. The table shows about 210,000 distinct CDR3 sequences, with 15% to 20% occurring only once. Overall study results and limits: Most thyroid clonotypes that were expanded above 0.001 also turned up in blood.

The clonotype was recovered from a man aged 50 to 59 with Graves' hyperthyroidism. The specimen was blood.

This CDR3 is CSAERGSNTGELFF. Here the CDR3 DNA reads TGCAGCGCCGAGCGGGGGTCGAACACCGGGGAGCTGTTTTTT. The V gene is TRBV29-1, the J gene TRBJ2-2; 8 bases line up with TRBD2. Germline V lookup: CDR1 SQVTM, CDR2 ANQGSEA. Germline trimming cut 7 bases from V and 0 bases from J; bases unmatched to any gene: 4. The CDR3 has 14 amino acids.